Listed below are T cell receptor beta chains from one sample, sequenced in a study of T cell responses to AZD1222 COVID-19 vaccine. TCRdb's table, derived via immunoSEQ multiplex PCR, lists solely in-frame clones and lacks some. In the table there are 40,000 to 55,000 clones, approximately 83% of which are singletons. Sequencing was performed on peripheral blood, taken 28 days after the second AZD1222 dose. These TCRs come from an adult who received the AZD1222 COVID-19 vaccine. Each CDR3 is given with its conserved first and last residue. Fields, in order: CDR3 length, D gene, V gene, J gene, CDR3 protein, CDR3 DNA. The D gene is left open where the match is weak.

CDR3 length: 12; D gene: .; V gene: TRBV28; J gene: TRBJ2-7; CDR3 protein: CASSLGWYEQYF; CDR3 DNA: TGTGCCAGCAGTTTAGGTTGGTACGAGCAGTACTTC
CDR3 length: 14; D gene: TRBD1; V gene: TRBV11-3; J gene: TRBJ2-4; CDR3 protein: CASSLVSGGNIQYF; CDR3 DNA: TGTGCCAGCAGCTTAGTCTCAGGGGGAAACATTCAGTACTTC
CDR3 length: 16; D gene: .; V gene: TRBV18; J gene: TRBJ1-4; CDR3 protein: CASSPFQGDVNEKLFF; CDR3 DNA: TGTGCCAGCTCACCATTCCAGGGCGACGTTAATGAAAAACTGTTTTTT
CDR3 length: 15; D gene: .; V gene: TRBV5-4; J gene: TRBJ1-1; CDR3 protein: CASSLDPSVNTEAFF; CDR3 DNA: TGTGCCAGCAGCTTGGACCCGTCAGTAAACACTGAAGCTTTCTTT
CDR3 length: 15; D gene: TRBD2; V gene: TRBV27; J gene: TRBJ2-7; CDR3 protein: CASSLTPSGSYEQYF; CDR3 DNA: TGTGCCAGCAGTTTAACCCCTAGCGGGAGCTACGAGCAGTACTTC
CDR3 length: 15; D gene: TRBD1; V gene: TRBV28; J gene: TRBJ2-7; CDR3 protein: CASSARQGSSYEQYF; CDR3 DNA: TGTGCCAGCAGTGCGAGACAGGGGAGCTCCTACGAGCAGTACTTC
CDR3 length: 14; D gene: .; V gene: TRBV3-1/TRBV3-2; J gene: TRBJ1-1; CDR3 protein: CASSHAGGDTEAFF; CDR3 DNA: TGTGCCAGCAGCCACGCCGGGGGGGACACTGAAGCTTTCTTT
CDR3 length: 14; D gene: .; V gene: TRBV10-3; J gene: TRBJ1-5; CDR3 protein: CAISGSDTNQPQHF; CDR3 DNA: TGTGCCATCAGTGGGTCAGACACGAATCAGCCCCAGCATTTT
CDR3 length: 16; D gene: TRBD1; V gene: TRBV29-1; J gene: TRBJ1-2; CDR3 protein: CSVEDLMGQGGYGYTF; CDR3 DNA: TGCAGCGTTGAAGATCTTATGGGACAGGGAGGCTATGGCTACACCTTC
CDR3 length: 14; D gene: .; V gene: TRBV11-3; J gene: TRBJ2-7; CDR3 protein: CASSLYFSGVEQYF; CDR3 DNA: TGTGCCAGCAGCTTATACTTCTCAGGGGTCGAGCAGTACTTC